A single sample gave rise to the 3 T cell receptor beta chains below, sequenced in a study of beta chain features in type 1 diabetes. The entirety of the isolated RNA underwent reverse transcription, so expressed TCRB transcripts were sequenced. The method was immunoSEQ multiplex PCR; TCRdb's version includes in-frame clones alone and lacks a portion of them. The sample shows hundreds of thousands of clones, over 25% of them seen only once. The specimen sequenced was naive CD4+ T cells from blood. The receptors derive from a man in his late teens or twenties in good health.

This clone turned up a few times. The V call is TRBV13, the J call TRBJ2-1; 13 bases map to TRBD2. CDR3 length: 15 amino acids. CDR1 is PRHDT and CDR2 is FYEKMQ in the germline V gene (reference sequence). V trimming: 5 bases; J trimming: 7 bases; junction bases outside the gene matches: 5. Here the CDR3 reads CASSAGGLAGNEQFF. Written as DNA, the CDR3 is TGTGCCAGCAGCGCGGGGGGACTAGCGGGAAATGAGCAGTTCTTC. The whole variable domain, remainder taken from reference TRBV13 and TRBJ2-1, is AAGVIQSPRHLIKEKRETATLKCYPIPRHDTVYWYQQGPGQDPQFLISFYEKMQSDKGSIPDRFSAQQFSDYHSELNMSSLELGDSALYFCASSAGGLAGNEQFFGPGTRLTVL.

The chain recombines TRBV7-9 with TRBJ1-4, with D perhaps TRBD1 (5 bases). Germline CDR1 and CDR2: SEHNR and FQNEAQ (reference sequence). The length of the CDR3 is 13 residues. V shed 11 bases and J shed 3 bases, with 13 bases lying between them. This CDR3 reads CAGRAGPNEKLFF. The CDR3 DNA reads as TGTGCCGGGCGGGCAGGGCCTAATGAAAAACTGTTTTTT. Filled out from reference TRBV7-9 and TRBJ1-4, the complete variable domain reads DTGVSQNPRHKITKRGQNVTFRCDPISEHNRLYWYRQTLGQGPEFLTYFQNEAQLEKSRLLSDRFSAERPKGSFSTLEIQRTEQGDSAMYLCAGRAGPNEKLFFGSGTQLSVL.

This clone turned up a few times. The rearrangement uses TRBV11-3 and TRBJ2-1; the match to TRBD1 covers 7 bases. Germline CDR1 reads SGHNT; CDR2 reads YENEEA. After removal of 5 bases from V and 5 bases from J, the junction contained 3 bases not matched to a gene. The CDR3 covers 13 residues. The CDR3 nucleotides read TGTGCCAGCAGCAGGGACAGTCACAATGAGCAGTTCTTC. It translates to CASSRDSHNEQFF.